There are a few counts of the clone carrying this TCR beta chain. Trimming shortened V by 3 bases and J by 4 bases, and 11 bases separated the two germline ends. The CDR3 is 14 residues long. CDR1 is KGHDR and CDR2 is SFDVKD in the germline V gene. Amplified TCR beta CDR3 regions came from RNA transcripts. The HTBI primer set drove a first-round RT-PCR of the TCR CDR3. Each CDR3 protein gets one entry after TCRdb re-called the multiplex PCR reads with MiXCR. The sample includes around 350,000 distinct CDR3 sequences, less than 15% of them seen just once. Uncontrolled infection, other autoimmune disease, pregnancy or lactation led to exclusion. Thyroid ultrasound and orbital computed tomography, with clinical symptoms and serum thyroxine and TRAb, informed diagnoses. This sample was taken from a study of T cells in Graves' hyperthyroidism and ophthalmopathy. Background on the study: Peripheral blood samples were taken at initial diagnosis, prior to any treatment.

The sequenced sample was blood. The source of this sequence is a woman aged 18-29 years with Graves' hyperthyroidism. This sequence joins TRBV24-1 and TRBJ2-5; tentatively, D is TRBD1 (5 bases). The CDR3 reads CATSDQGFGETQYF. The CDR3 nucleotides are TGTGCCACCAGTGATCAGGGCTTCGGAGAGACCCAGTACTTC.